A selection of T cell receptor beta chains follows, all from one sample in a study of Graves' ophthalmopathy and Graves' hyperthyroidism. TCRdb re-derived calls from the multiplex PCR reads in MiXCR, one entry per CDR3 protein. The table shows 450,000 to 600,000 distinct CDR3 sequences, with approximately 37% occurring only once. The sequenced sample was peripheral blood or thyroid tissue (not recorded which). The receptor set was obtained from an adult man with Graves' hyperthyroidism. Each CDR3 is given with its conserved first and last residue. The D gene is left open where the match is weak. Rows may omit the clone size; those that give it use once, few, many or a size class.

J gene	D gene	clone size	V gene	CDR3 protein	CDR3 DNA
TRBJ2-2	.	many	TRBV25-1	CASTPSKAGNTGELFF	TGTGCCAGCACTCCCTCTAAAGCGGGGAACACCGGGGAGCTGTTTTTT
TRBJ2-3	TRBD2	.	TRBV5-1	CASSPGTRRADTQYF	TGCGCCAGCAGCCCAGGGACTAGGCGGGCAGATACGCAGTATTTT
TRBJ2-7	.	.	TRBV5-1	CASSLVGAPYEQCF	TGTGCCAGCAGCTTGGTGGGGGCCCCCTACGAGCAGTGCTTC
TRBJ2-7	.	many	TRBV7-2	CASSLATRYEQYF	TGTGCCAGCAGCTTGGCGACTAGATACGAGCAGTACTTC
TRBJ2-7	TRBD2	many	TRBV29-1	CSVAPGPGGSYEQYF	TGCAGCGTGGCCCCCGGGCCGGGGGGCTCCTACGAGCAGTACTTC
TRBJ2-7	.	.	TRBV25-1	CASSLTLLVYEQYF	TGTGCCAGCAGTTTAACCCTTTTGGTCTACGAGCAGTACTTC
TRBJ2-7	.	many	TRBV20-1	CSARRDLDFYEQYF	TGCAGTGCTAGAAGGGACCTTGACTTCTACGAGCAGTACTTC
TRBJ1-2	.	many	TRBV28	CASTQGGTYGYTF	TGTGCCAGCACCCAGGGAGGTACCTATGGCTACACCTTC
TRBJ2-2	.	few	TRBV9	CASSGPPGELFF	TGTGCCAGCAGCGGACCCCCCGGGGAGCTGTTTTTT
TRBJ2-7	.	.	TRBV29-1	CSVGDVLTYEQYF	TGCAGCGTCGGGGACGTCCTTACCTACGAGCAGTACTTC
TRBJ2-5	TRBD1	many	TRBV24-1	CATSDTGTGDQETQYF	TGTGCCACCAGTGATACCGGGACAGGTGACCAAGAGACCCAGTACTTC
TRBJ1-2	.	few	TRBV19	CASSKSDFGTSRGYTF	TGTGCCAGTAGTAAGAGTGACTTCGGGACATCACGAGGCTACACCTTC
TRBJ1-5	.	.	TRBV2	CASSEQRDNQPQHF	TGTGCCAGCAGTGAGCAGAGGGACAATCAGCCCCAGCATTTT
TRBJ2-7	TRBD2	.	TRBV10-3	CASSEGLFRDYDSYEQYF	TGTGCCAGCAGTGAAGGGTTATTCCGGGACTACGACTCCTACGAGCAGTACTTC
TRBJ2-5	TRBD2	once	TRBV20-1	CSVTSGGKSQETQYF	TGCAGTGTTACTAGCGGGGGGAAAAGCCAAGAGACCCAGTACTTC
TRBJ2-5	TRBD1	.	TRBV27	CASREQGAGETQYF	TGTGCCAGCAGAGAACAGGGGGCAGGAGAGACCCAGTACTTC
TRBJ2-7	.	many	TRBV7-6	CASSLTDIAYEQYF	TGTGCCAGCAGCTTAACCGACATAGCCTACGAGCAGTACTTC
TRBJ2-2	.	many	TRBV7-9	CASSPPLDTGELFF	TGTGCCAGCAGCCCCCCTTTGGACACCGGGGAGCTGTTTTTT
TRBJ1-4	.	many	TRBV2	CASSDDRRATNEKLFF	TGTGCCAGCAGTGACGACAGGCGAGCAACTAATGAAAAACTGTTTTTT
TRBJ1-2	.	.	TRBV7-9	CASSLGMGENNYGYTF	TGTGCCAGCAGCTTAGGGATGGGGGAGAATAACTATGGCTACACCTTC
TRBJ1-4	.	few	TRBV6-4	CASGGGSGEKLFF	TGTGCCAGCGGGGGGGGGTCAGGGGAAAAACTGTTTTTT
TRBJ2-7	.	.	TRBV20-1	CSGGTGDYEQYF	TGCAGTGGCGGGACGGGGGACTACGAGCAGTACTTC
TRBJ2-2	TRBD1	.	TRBV28	CASDRAYGELFF	TGTGCCTCGGACAGGGCATACGGGGAGCTGTTTTTT
TRBJ2-7	TRBD1	many	TRBV4-1	CASSQEWTGGYEQYF	TGCGCCAGCAGCCAAGAATGGACAGGGGGCTACGAGCAGTACTTC
TRBJ2-1	TRBD2	.	TRBV20-1	CSASPSGSYNEQFF	TGCAGTGCTAGTCCTAGCGGCTCCTACAATGAGCAGTTCTTC
TRBJ1-1	TRBD1	.	TRBV7-7	CASSPFGQGFNTEAFF	TGTGCTAGCAGCCCTTTCGGACAGGGGTTCAACACTGAAGCTTTCTTT
TRBJ2-7	.	many	TRBV20-1	CSASRFKGLGNYEQYF	TGCAGTGCTTCACGTTTTAAGGGGCTAGGGAACTACGAGCAGTACTTC
TRBJ1-2	.	many	TRBV9	CASSEGVLSLAGYTF	TGTGCCAGCAGCGAGGGGGTTCTGAGCCTGGCGGGCTACACCTTC
TRBJ1-4	.	many	TRBV7-6	CASRLRPPGVNNEKLFF	TGTGCCAGCAGACTAAGGCCACCGGGAGTCAATAATGAAAAACTGTTTTTT
TRBJ2-7	.	.	TRBV19	CASSAIHSYEQYF	TGTGCCAGTAGTGCGATCCATTCCTACGAGCAGTACTTC
TRBJ2-7	TRBD1	few	TRBV28	CASSFHLSGQGAYEQYF	TGTGCCAGCAGTTTTCACCTTTCGGGACAGGGGGCTTACGAGCAGTACTTC
TRBJ2-5	.	.	TRBV2	CASSTPGVETQYF	TGTGCCAGCAGTACCCCAGGGGTCGAGACCCAGTACTTC
TRBJ1-2	.	many	TRBV29-1	CSVDAGVAYGYTF	TGCAGCGTTGATGCAGGGGTTGCCTATGGCTACACCTTC
TRBJ1-1	.	many	TRBV10-3	CAISDGDRAFF	TGTGCCATCAGTGATGGGGATAGGGCTTTCTTT
TRBJ2-7	TRBD1	.	TRBV11-2	CASSLLSTGPLEQYF	TGTGCCAGCAGCCTACTATCGACAGGGCCCCTTGAGCAGTACTTC
TRBJ1-6	TRBD1	many	TRBV2	CASKGQGNSPLHF	TGTGCCAGCAAGGGACAGGGGAACTCACCCCTCCACTTT
TRBJ2-3	TRBD2	.	TRBV29-1	CSVGPPGGGASTDTQYF	TGCAGCGTTGGGCCTCCGGGGGGAGGGGCCAGCACAGATACGCAGTATTTT
TRBJ1-1	.	.	TRBV7-6	CASSLVVEAFF	TGTGCCAGCAGCTTAGTGGTCGAAGCTTTCTTT
TRBJ2-7	TRBD2	many	TRBV7-8	CASSRPTSGAYEQYF	TGTGCCAGCAGCCGCCCAACTAGCGGGGCCTACGAGCAGTACTTC
TRBJ2-7	.	many	TRBV29-1	CSVEDLQGAYEQYF	TGCAGCGTTGAAGATCTTCAAGGTGCCTACGAGCAGTACTTC
TRBJ2-3	.	few	TRBV3-1	CASSLRVAADTQYF	TGTGCCAGCAGCCTACGAGTGGCGGCAGATACGCAGTATTTT
TRBJ2-5	.	.	TRBV6-1	CASISVGGRETQYF	TGTGCCAGCATAAGCGTCGGGGGGCGGGAGACCCAGTACTTC
TRBJ2-1	TRBD1	few	TRBV24-1	CATSDPRTGPNNEQFF	TGTGCCACCAGTGATCCTCGGACAGGACCGAACAATGAGCAGTTCTTC